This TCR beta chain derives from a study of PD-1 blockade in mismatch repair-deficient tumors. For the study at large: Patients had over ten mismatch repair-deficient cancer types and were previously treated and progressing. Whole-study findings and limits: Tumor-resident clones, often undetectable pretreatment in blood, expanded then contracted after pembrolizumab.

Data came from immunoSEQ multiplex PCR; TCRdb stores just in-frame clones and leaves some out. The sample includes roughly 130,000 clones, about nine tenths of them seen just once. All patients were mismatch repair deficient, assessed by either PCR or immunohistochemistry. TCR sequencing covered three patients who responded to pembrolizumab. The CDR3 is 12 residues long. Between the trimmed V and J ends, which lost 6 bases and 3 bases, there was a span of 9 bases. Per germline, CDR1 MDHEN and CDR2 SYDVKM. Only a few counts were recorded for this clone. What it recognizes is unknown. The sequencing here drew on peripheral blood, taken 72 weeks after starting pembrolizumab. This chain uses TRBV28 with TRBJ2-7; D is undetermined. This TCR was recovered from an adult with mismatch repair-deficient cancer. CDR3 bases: TGTGCCAGCAGAGAAGCTTACTACGAGCAGTACTTC. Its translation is CASREAYYEQYF.